These T cell receptor beta chains were read from a single sample in a study of T cells in Graves' hyperthyroidism and ophthalmopathy. TCRdb fed the multiplex PCR reads into MiXCR, producing one record per CDR3 protein. The table includes some 600,000 distinct CDR3 sequences, about 15% detected once. Sequenced material: blood. The receptors originated from a woman aged 30 to 39 with Graves' hyperthyroidism that later progressed to Graves' ophthalmopathy. Both conserved end residues are trimmed from each CDR3. The order of the fields is V gene, J gene, CDR3 protein.

V gene: TRBV20-1
J gene: TRBJ2-1
CDR3 protein: SAPLAGVENEQF

V gene: TRBV19
J gene: TRBJ2-2
CDR3 protein: ATRGGPNTGELF

V gene: TRBV7-9
J gene: TRBJ2-3
CDR3 protein: ASSEVQGGTDTQY

V gene: TRBV29-1
J gene: TRBJ2-1
CDR3 protein: SVSGRVTDEQF

V gene: TRBV27
J gene: TRBJ2-6
CDR3 protein: ASSRDTLYSGANVLT

V gene: TRBV19
J gene: TRBJ1-5
CDR3 protein: ASSPDRGNGQPQH

V gene: TRBV19
J gene: TRBJ1-6
CDR3 protein: ASTQGAYNSPLH

V gene: TRBV15
J gene: TRBJ2-1
CDR3 protein: ATSSGGAPNEQF

V gene: TRBV6-1
J gene: TRBJ1-5
CDR3 protein: ASSERFGQPQH

V gene: TRBV28
J gene: TRBJ2-1
CDR3 protein: ASSSSGAELPF

V gene: TRBV30
J gene: TRBJ2-5
CDR3 protein: AWSFVTSGQETQY

V gene: TRBV11-1
J gene: TRBJ2-7
CDR3 protein: ASSPKGSALYEQY

V gene: TRBV30
J gene: TRBJ2-1
CDR3 protein: AWSVNWENEQF

V gene: TRBV2
J gene: TRBJ2-7
CDR3 protein: ASSYRISYEQY

V gene: TRBV6-1
J gene: TRBJ2-3
CDR3 protein: ASSAERAGVEADTQY

V gene: TRBV30
J gene: TRBJ1-4
CDR3 protein: AWSVRRTARNEKLF

V gene: TRBV19
J gene: TRBJ1-1
CDR3 protein: ASSIGFRAF

V gene: TRBV12-5
J gene: TRBJ1-1
CDR3 protein: ASGLSLGGTEAF

V gene: TRBV16
J gene: TRBJ2-1
CDR3 protein: ASSQFGGSVSYNEQF

V gene: TRBV6-1
J gene: TRBJ2-7
CDR3 protein: ASSSNPDRGALYEQY

V gene: TRBV28
J gene: TRBJ2-7
CDR3 protein: ASSFRTRSYEQY

V gene: TRBV7-8
J gene: TRBJ2-7
CDR3 protein: ASSLMIRDWADYEQY

V gene: TRBV12-3/TRBV12-4
J gene: TRBJ2-3
CDR3 protein: ASRAPLGQGPDTQY

V gene: TRBV28
J gene: TRBJ2-4
CDR3 protein: ASSLWSLQY

V gene: TRBV15
J gene: TRBJ2-1
CDR3 protein: ATSTASGPSYNEQF

V gene: TRBV20-1
J gene: TRBJ1-1
CDR3 protein: SARNGIMNTEAF

V gene: TRBV27
J gene: TRBJ2-7
CDR3 protein: ASSLFGGSYEQY

V gene: TRBV29-1
J gene: TRBJ1-1
CDR3 protein: SVYGRNEAF

V gene: TRBV27
J gene: TRBJ2-7
CDR3 protein: ASSSLQGTGDLSEQY

V gene: TRBV28
J gene: TRBJ2-3
CDR3 protein: ASSFSLAGGSTDTQY

V gene: TRBV28
J gene: TRBJ2-6
CDR3 protein: ASRTQRASGANVLT

V gene: TRBV7-9
J gene: TRBJ2-1
CDR3 protein: ASRGPATGLNNEQF

V gene: TRBV6-1
J gene: TRBJ2-3
CDR3 protein: ASSPWASGNTDTQY

V gene: TRBV15
J gene: TRBJ1-5
CDR3 protein: ATSRKGQDNQPQH

V gene: TRBV28
J gene: TRBJ2-5
CDR3 protein: ASSPGPLRPQY

V gene: TRBV19
J gene: TRBJ2-7
CDR3 protein: ATKTGLRGEQY